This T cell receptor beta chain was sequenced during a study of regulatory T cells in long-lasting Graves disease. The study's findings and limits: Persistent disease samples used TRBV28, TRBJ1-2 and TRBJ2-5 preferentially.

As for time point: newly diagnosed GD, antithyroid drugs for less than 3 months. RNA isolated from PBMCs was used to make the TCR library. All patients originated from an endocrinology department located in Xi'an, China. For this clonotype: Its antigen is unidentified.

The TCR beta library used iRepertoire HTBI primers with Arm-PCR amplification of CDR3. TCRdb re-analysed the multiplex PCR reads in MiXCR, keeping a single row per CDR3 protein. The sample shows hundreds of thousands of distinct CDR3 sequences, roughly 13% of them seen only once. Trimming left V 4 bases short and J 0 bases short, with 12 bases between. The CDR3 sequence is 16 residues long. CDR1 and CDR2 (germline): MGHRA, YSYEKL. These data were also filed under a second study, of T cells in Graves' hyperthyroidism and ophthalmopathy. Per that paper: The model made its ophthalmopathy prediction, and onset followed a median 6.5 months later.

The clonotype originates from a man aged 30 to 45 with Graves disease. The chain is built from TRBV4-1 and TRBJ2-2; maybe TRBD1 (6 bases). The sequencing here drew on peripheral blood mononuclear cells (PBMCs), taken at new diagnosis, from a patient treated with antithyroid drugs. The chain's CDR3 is CASSPSTGANTGELFF. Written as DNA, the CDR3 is TGCGCCAGCAGCCCTTCGACAGGCGCGAACACCGGGGAGCTGTTTTTT.